The next 20 T cell receptor beta chains were all read from a single sample in a study of blood T cell repertoires in COVID-19. Assay: immunoSEQ multiplex PCR; the TCRdb copy retains only in-frame clones and omits some. This table has some 270,000 clones, approximately 85% appearing once. Sequencing input: peripheral blood. These receptors were taken from a woman aged 70-85 years with acute or convalescent COVID-19.

The chain couples TRBV5-6 to TRBJ1-2; 8 bases match TRBD1. The J segment lost 5 bases and the V segment lost 4 bases, leaving 13 bases of the junction unmatched. In germline, CDR1 is SGHDT, CDR2 YYEEEE. The length of the CDR3 is 16 residues. CDR3 loop: CASSSGTGGGLYGYTF. Written as DNA, the CDR3 is TGTGCCAGCAGCAGTGGGACAGGAGGAGGTCTTTATGGCTACACCTTC.

The chain couples TRBV11-2 to TRBJ2-4, with TRBD1 as a possible D gene (5 bases). The CDR3 is 13 amino acids. From germline, CDR1 is SGHAT and CDR2 FQNNGV. Trimming shortened V by 3 bases and J by 8 bases, and 11 bases separated the two germline ends. CDR3 residues: CASSFQGRDIQYF. The CDR3 DNA reads as TGTGCCAGCAGCTTCCAGGGTCGAGACATTCAGTACTTC. Looking up the rest from reference TRBV11-2 and TRBJ2-4 gives the full variable domain: EAGVAQSPRYKIIEKRQSVAFWCNPISGHATLYWYQQILGQGPKLLIQFQNNGVVDDSQLPKDRFSAERLKGVDSTLKIQPAKLEDSAVYLCASSFQGRDIQYFGAGTRLSVL.

V is TRBV14 and J is TRBJ1-2; D may be TRBD1 (6 bases). Trimming removed 1 base from V and 6 bases from J, with 12 bases in between. In germline, CDR1 is SGHDN, CDR2 FVKESK. The CDR3 is made up of 14 amino acids. CDR3 protein: CASSQGAGVHGYTF. Here the CDR3 DNA reads TGTGCCAGCAGCCAAGGAGCAGGGGTTCATGGCTACACCTTC.

This rearrangement joins TRBV30 to TRBJ1-1; TRBD1 is a possible D gene (6 bases). Trimming took 0 bases from V and 10 from J, leaving 9 bases between them. This CDR3 spans 11 amino acids. Germline-derived CDR1 and CDR2 are GTSNPN and SVGIG (reference sequence). The CDR3: CAWSVEQGAFF. The CDR3 bases are TGTGCCTGGAGTGTGGAACAGGGAGCTTTCTTT. Based on the CDR3 plus reference TRBV30 and TRBJ1-1, the full variable domain is SQTIHQWPATLVQPVGSPLSLECTVEGTSNPNLYWYRQAAGRGLQLLFYSVGIGQISSEVPQNLSASRPQDRQFILSSKKLLLSDSGFYLCAWSVEQGAFFGQGTRLTVV.

The chain joins TRBV7-2 to TRBJ2-1; the match to TRBD2 covers 13 bases. CDR1 and CDR2 (germline): SGHTA, FQGNSA. J was trimmed by 3 bases and V by 10 bases; bases with no gene match: 3. This CDR3 contains 14 residues. This chain's CDR3 is CATGTSGVYNEQFF. The CDR3, as DNA: TGTGCCACTGGGACTAGCGGGGTCTACAATGAGCAGTTCTTC.

The V gene is TRBV5-6, the J gene TRBJ1-6; D is unclear. Between the trimmed V and J ends, which lost 0 bases and 14 bases, there was a span of 15 bases. Germline loops: CDR1 SGHDT, CDR2 YYEEEE. The CDR3 is 14 residues long. The CDR3 DNA follows: TGTGCCAGCAGCTTGGCCTCTGCTACTTACTCCCTCCACTTT. It specifies CASSLASATYSLHF.

In its sample, this clone was seen a few times. The chain has TRBV5-1 and TRBJ1-6; possibly TRBD1 for D (6 bases). The length of the CDR3 is 15 residues. Germline lookup yields CDR1 SGHRS and CDR2 YFSETQ. The V end was cut by 4 bases, the J end by 9 bases, with 17 bases between. This CDR3 is CASSIVGQQGSPLHF. CDR3 DNA: TGCGCCAGCAGCATCGTTGGACAACAGGGTTCACCCCTCCACTTT. Using reference TRBV5-1 and TRBJ1-6 for the parts outside the CDR3, the full variable domain is KAGVTQTPRYLIKTRGQQVTLSCSPISGHRSVSWYQQTPGQGLQFLFEYFSETQRNKGNFPGRFSGRQFSNSRSEMNVSTLELGDSALYLCASSIVGQQGSPLHFGNGTRLTVT.

CDR3 bases: TGTGCCAGCAGTTGGGGGGGACAGGGTAACACTGAAGCTTTCTTT. It specifies CASSWGGQGNTEAFF. J is TRBJ1-1 and V is TRBV6-5; TRBD1 matches at 9 bases. Germline CDR1 MNHEY, CDR2 SVGAGI. CDR3 length: 15 amino acids. Trimming at V came to 4 bases and at J to 2 bases, leaving 5 bases not matched to a gene.

This clone was seen a single time. The chain carries TRBV3-1 (or the pseudogene TRBV3-2) and TRBJ1-2, with D possibly being TRBD1 (6 bases). CDR3 length: 17 amino acids. Germline CDR1 LGHDT, CDR2 YNNKEL (reference sequence). V gave up 3 bases and J gave up 0 bases, with 17 bases separating them. CDR3 sequence (DNA): TGTGCCAGCAGCCATTATAGGGCGACAGGAGCTAACTATGGCTACACCTTC. Its protein product is CASSHYRATGANYGYTF.

This clone was counted once. V gene TRBV2 combines with J gene TRBJ2-1; D perhaps matches TRBD2 (6 bases). Germline CDR1 and CDR2: SNHLY and FYNNEI. This CDR3 region has 14 residues. Trimming left V 6 bases short and J 0 bases short, with 9 bases between. As DNA, the CDR3 is TGTGCCAGCAGCGGGGGAAGCTCCTACAATGAGCAGTTCTTC. Translated, it gives CASSGGSSYNEQFF. The whole variable domain, remainder taken from reference TRBV2 and TRBJ2-1, is EPEVTQTPSHQVTQMGQEVILRCVPISNHLYFYWYRQILGQKVEFLVSFYNNEISEKSEIFDDQFSVERPDGSNFTLKIRSTKLEDSAMYFCASSGGSSYNEQFFGPGTRLTVL.

The chain combines TRBV3-1 (or the pseudogene TRBV3-2) with TRBJ2-2, with TRBD1 matching 11 bases. This CDR3 contains 15 residues. The V and J ends lost 1 base and 6 bases, in that order; junction bases with no gene match: 1. CDR1 LGHDT and CDR2 YNNKEL come from the germline V gene (reference sequence). The CDR3 loop reads CASSQGTGGPGELFF. The DNA for the CDR3 is TGTGCCAGCAGCCAAGGGACAGGGGGCCCCGGGGAGCTGTTTTTT.

The chain combines TRBV9 with TRBJ1-1, with D unresolved. Germline V gene data show CDR1 as SGDLS and CDR2 as YYNGEE. V dropped 0 bases and J dropped 3 bases, with 6 bases sitting between them. This CDR3 is 13 amino acids long. The CDR3 protein is CASSVETYTEAFF. The CDR3, as DNA: TGTGCCAGCAGCGTAGAGACTTACACTGAAGCTTTCTTT.

As concerns this clone: Other nucleotide sequences from this sample produce the same CDR3. The J gene is TRBJ2-3, the V gene TRBV6-4; the D is unclear. The V gene lost 6 bases and the J gene lost 1 base, with 8 bases spanning the gap. The germline V gene has CDR1 MRHNA and CDR2 SNTAGT. This CDR3 is 13 amino acids long. The CDR3 coding sequence is TGTGCCAGCAGCGAAAGCGGCACAGATACGCAGTATTTT. It is translated as CASSESGTDTQYF.

The chain couples TRBV3-1 (or the pseudogene TRBV3-2) to TRBJ2-7; tentative D call: TRBD2 (5 bases). Germline CDR1 is LGHDT and CDR2 is YNNKEL (reference sequence). Trimming removed 3 bases from V and 1 base from J, with 16 bases in between. CDR3 length: 16 residues. CDR3: CASSHQLGSASYEQYF. The CDR3 region has the DNA TGTGCCAGCAGCCACCAGCTTGGGAGCGCTTCCTACGAGCAGTACTTC.

V is TRBV6-5 and J is TRBJ1-6; no firm D call. The CDR3 spans 14 residues. The V end was cut by 8 bases, the J end by 0 bases, with 8 bases between. CDR1 is MNHEY, CDR2 SVGAGI, per germline. This CDR3 reads CASGTVSYNSPLHF. The CDR3 DNA follows: TGTGCCAGCGGAACAGTCTCCTATAATTCACCCCTCCACTTT.

V and J are TRBV6-5 and TRBJ1-4; unclear D gene. Trimming shortened V by 6 bases and J by 4 bases, and 6 bases separated the two germline ends. The CDR3 has 12 residues. Germline-derived CDR1 and CDR2 are MNHEY and SVGAGI. CDR3 sequence reads: CASRAFNEKLFF. The CDR3 bases are TGTGCCAGCAGGGCATTTAATGAAAAACTGTTTTTT.

The J gene is TRBJ2-1, the V gene TRBV9; maybe TRBD2 (7 bases). The CDR3 has 14 amino acids. Germline CDR1 reads SGDLS; CDR2 reads YYNGEE. V lost 1 base and J 8 bases, leaving 13 bases between the germline ends. The CDR3, as DNA: TGTGCCAGCAGCGTAACTATAGGGGGGGATGAGCAGTTCTTC. It specifies CASSVTIGGDEQFF. The whole variable domain, filled in from reference TRBV9 and TRBJ2-1, reads DSGVTQTPKHLITATGQRVTLRCSPRSGDLSVYWYQQSLDQGLQFLIQYYNGEERAKGNILERFSAQQFPDLHSELNLSSLELGDSALYFCASSVTIGGDEQFFGPGTRLTVL.

This clone has only one observation. The V gene is TRBV7-8, the J gene TRBJ1-5; 7 bases map to TRBD1. The CDR3 spans 15 residues. V trimming: 5 bases; J trimming: 9 bases; junction bases outside the gene matches: 13. The germline CDR1 and CDR2 sequences are SGHVS and FQNEAQ. CDR3 nucleotide sequence: TGTGCCAGCAGCCTGGGGGACAGTACTATTGGGCCCCAGCATTTT. Encoded protein: CASSLGDSTIGPQHF.

The chain employs TRBV2 and TRBJ1-6; the D gene is possibly TRBD1 (5 bases). Germline V gene sequence: CDR1 SNHLY, CDR2 FYNNEI. CDR3 size: 18 residues. V was shortened by 2 bases and J by 9 bases, with 23 bases between the two germline ends. Here the CDR3 reads CASSELGWVLRGGSPLHF. The CDR3, as DNA: TGTGCCAGCAGTGAATTAGGATGGGTGTTGAGGGGAGGTTCACCCCTCCACTTT.

The rearrangement links TRBV9 to TRBJ1-4; maybe TRBD1 (6 bases). This CDR3 is built from 15 residues. Germline V gene lookup returns CDR1 SGDLS and CDR2 YYNGEE. Trimming pared 4 bases from V and 7 bases from J, leaving 17 bases between. CDR3 sequence (DNA): TGTGCCAGCAGCAGTAATACAGGGTCTGGTGAAAAACTGTTTTTT. This gives the protein CASSSNTGSGEKLFF.